This paragraph covers one T cell receptor beta chain sequence. Antigen specificity is unknown. The CDR3 sequence is 16 residues long. Trimming cost V 8 bases and J 5 bases; bases outside gene matches: 15. Germline assignment: CDR1 SEHNR and CDR2 FQNEAQ (reference sequence). This sample was taken from a study of regulatory T cells in long-lasting Graves disease. General observations from the study: Segments TRBV28, TRBJ1-2 and TRBJ2-5 showed preferential usage in persistent disease. Thyroid tissue went unstudied; only peripheral blood was examined.

Building the TCR beta libraries relied on iRepertoire HTBI primers, and CDR3 regions underwent Arm-PCR. A single record per CDR3 protein comes from TCRdb applying MiXCR to the multiplex PCR reads. The repertoire holds a few hundred thousand distinct CDR3 sequences, with 20% to 25% as singletons. The time point was: persistent/refractory GD, antithyroid drugs over 5 years with positive TRAb. TCR sequences were obtained from RNA taken from PBMCs. This clonotype was sampled from a female donor with Graves disease. Specimen: peripheral blood mononuclear cells (PBMCs), collected when the disease was refractory, from a patient treated with antithyroid drugs. The chain joins TRBV7-9 to TRBJ2-3, with 8 positions matching TRBD2. The CDR3 bases are TGTGCCAGCCGTCCCGCCGGAGCGGGAGCAGGAGATACGCAGTATTTT. Its protein product is CASRPAGAGAGDTQYF.